These 30 T cell receptor beta chains were all obtained from the same sample, sequenced in a study of blood T cells in healthy people across ages. Through a sample-barcoded 5' primer and a J-beta primer mix, a second PCR was run for roughly 6 to 12 cycles. One entry per CDR3 protein, called by TCRdb with MiXCR from the 5' RACE reads. The sample has roughly 2 million distinct CDR3 sequences; about 49% are singletons. Input material: blood. The receptors come from a woman aged 35 to 49 in good health.

The V call is TRBV7-2, the J call TRBJ2-6; D not resolved. The CDR3 is 16 amino acids. From germline, CDR1 is SGHTA and CDR2 FQGNSA. The V end lost 1 base, the J end lost 4 bases, and 11 bases lay between the germline ends. CDR3 sequence (DNA): TGTGCCAGCAGCTTAGTTAACCCTCACGGGGCCAACGTCCTGACTTTC. Its protein product is CASSLVNPHGANVLTF.

The chain employs TRBV29-1 and TRBJ2-1; 9 nucleotides line up with TRBD2. CDR1 is SQVTM, CDR2 ANQGSEA, per germline. The CDR3 contains 15 residues. Trimming removed 6 bases from V and 8 bases from J; junction bases left unmatched: 14. In nucleotides, the CDR3 is TGCAGCGTCACCCCGTTGGGGCGGGGGGGCTATGAGCAGTTCTTC. Amino acid sequence: CSVTPLGRGGYEQFF.

This clonotype was recorded a few times. V and J are TRBV7-2 and TRBJ2-1; 7 bases are shared with TRBD2. CDR1 is SGHTA, CDR2 FQGNSA, per germline. The CDR3 covers 16 residues. V was clipped by 5 bases and J by 1 base; unmatched bases: 8. The CDR3 DNA reads TGTGCCAGCAGCCCTACTAGCGTAGCGTCCTACAATGAGCAGTTCTTC. Residues: CASSPTSVASYNEQFF. The full variable domain, with the rest looked up from reference TRBV7-2 and TRBJ2-1, is GAGVSQSPSNKVTEKGKDVELRCDPISGHTALYWYRQSLGQGLEFLIYFQGNSAPDKSGLPSDRFSAERTGGSVSTLTIQRTQQEDSAVYLCASSPTSVASYNEQFFGPGTRLTVL.

The chain combines TRBV29-1 with TRBJ1-5, with D possibly being TRBD1 (5 bases). This CDR3 comprises 15 residues. Germline assignment: CDR1 SQVTM and CDR2 ANQGSEA. Trimming left V 6 bases short and J 3 bases short, with 18 bases between. CDR3 in DNA: TGCAGCGTGATTTGGAGGGACCGCTCCAATCAGCCCCAGCATTTT. Its translation is CSVIWRDRSNQPQHF.

This clonotype was found a few times. The chain has TRBV10-3 and TRBJ2-3, with 10 bases lining up with TRBD1. Trimming took 6 bases from V and 2 from J; bases not matched to a gene: 8. The CDR3 runs to 16 residues. Germline V CDR1 and CDR2: ENHRY, SYGVKD. The CDR3 loop reads CAIRDPGQGTTDTQYF. The CDR3, as DNA: TGTGCCATCAGGGACCCGGGACAGGGGACCACAGATACGCAGTATTTT.

As concerns this clonotype: This may come from a read error, since a much larger clone is one base off. The chain carries TRBV3-1 and TRBJ2-5; 13 bases match TRBD2. Per the germline V gene, CDR1 is LGHDT and CDR2 is YNNKEL (reference sequence). V lost 4 bases to trimming and J lost 3 bases; unmatched junction nucleotides: 5. This CDR3 spans 16 amino acids. The CDR3 is CASSLRLAGGEETQYF. CDR3 sequence (DNA): TGTGCCAGCAGCCTGCGACTAGCGGGGGGTGAAGAGACCCAGTACTTC.

This clonotype was counted a few times. One end of the junction fails to match germline, which may point to a read error. The CDR3 nucleotides read TGCGCCAGCAGTTTGGTGGACTACCAGACCCAGTACTTC. Translated: CASSLVDYQTQYF. This chain links TRBV5-1 with TRBJ2-5; possibly TRBD2 for D (6 bases). CDR1 is SGHRS and CDR2 is YFSETQ in the germline V gene. The CDR3 extends over 13 amino acids.

This sequence joins TRBV13 and TRBJ2-5; the D gene is possibly TRBD1 (6 bases). CDR1 is PRHDT and CDR2 is FYEKMQ in the germline V gene (reference sequence). With 4 bases removed from V and 1 base from J, the gap between germline ends came to 13 bases. This CDR3 contains 15 residues. CDR3 bases: TGTGCCAGCAGCTCCAGACAGGACCCCCAAGAGACCCAGTACTTC. This encodes CASSSRQDPQETQYF. The full variable domain, its missing parts supplied by reference TRBV13 and TRBJ2-5, is AAGVIQSPRHLIKEKRETATLKCYPIPRHDTVYWYQQGPGQDPQFLISFYEKMQSDKGSIPDRFSAQQFSDYHSELNMSSLELGDSALYFCASSSRQDPQETQYFGPGTRLLVL.

V usage is TRBV14 and J usage is TRBJ2-5, with 7 bases aligning to TRBD2. Germline CDR1 SGHDN, CDR2 FVKESK. This CDR3 has 16 residues. After removal of 2 bases from V and 2 bases from J, the junction contained 8 bases not matched to a gene. The CDR3 DNA sequence: TGTGCCAGCAGCCAAAGTAAGCTAGCGGTACAAGAGACCCAGTACTTC. This translates into CASSQSKLAVQETQYF.

The gene calls are TRBV27 and TRBJ2-3, with unresolved D. There are 14 residues in the CDR3. From germline, CDR1 is MNHEY and CDR2 SMNVEV (reference sequence). V lost 2 bases to trimming and J lost 5 bases, with 11 bases between them. The CDR3 DNA sequence: TGTGCCAGCAGTTTAGTTCGACCCGGAGATACGCAGTATTTT. Residues: CASSLVRPGDTQYF.

The rearrangement uses TRBV4-2 and TRBJ2-4; 16 bases line up with TRBD2. Germline values: CDR1 LGHNA, CDR2 YNFKEQ. The CDR3 contains 17 residues. Germline trimming cut 2 bases from V and 7 bases from J; bases unmatched to any gene: 5. The CDR3 spells CASSQPGLAGGFNIQYF. CDR3 coding DNA: TGTGCCAGCAGCCAACCGGGACTAGCGGGGGGGTTTAACATTCAGTACTTC.

This chain connects TRBV6-2 or TRBV6-3 to TRBJ2-3, with D perhaps being TRBD1 or TRBD2 (5 bases each). Germline V lookup: CDR1 MNHEY, CDR2 SVGEGT. V dropped 8 bases and J dropped 2 bases, with 17 bases sitting between them. CDR3 length: 15 residues. CDR3 region: CASLSGGSYTDTQYF. The DNA of the CDR3 is TGTGCCAGCCTTTCTGGGGGATCATACACAGATACGCAGTATTTT.

This clonotype was recorded once. The V and J genes are TRBV7-9 and TRBJ1-1; unclear D gene. Looked up from germline, CDR1 is SEHNR and CDR2 is FQNEAQ (reference sequence). Trimming stripped 2 bases from V and 3 bases from J, with 10 bases between. This CDR3 has 14 amino acids. The DNA for the CDR3 is TGTGCCAGCAGCTTACCCGTACAGTACACTGAAGCTTTCTTT. Protein sequence: CASSLPVQYTEAFF.

This sequence joins TRBV10-3 and TRBJ2-7; the D is unclear. Trimming removed 4 bases at V and 2 bases at J, with 15 bases between. This CDR3 is 15 amino acids long. From germline, CDR1 is ENHRY and CDR2 SYGVKD. The CDR3 sequence: CAISVGRSSPYEQYF. The CDR3 DNA follows: TGTGCCATCAGTGTTGGCAGGAGCTCCCCCTACGAGCAGTACTTC.

The gene calls are TRBV4-1 and TRBJ2-5; 8 nucleotides line up with TRBD2. The V and J ends lost 4 bases and 4 bases, in that order; junction bases with no gene match: 11. The CDR3 has 16 residues. Germline values: CDR1 MGHRA, CDR2 YSYEKL. The CDR3 coding sequence is TGCGCCAGCAGCCTCTATACGGGGGGGCAGGGAGAGACCCAGTACTTC. Protein sequence: CASSLYTGGQGETQYF.

V is TRBV5-1 and J is TRBJ2-7; D gene uncertain. The germline CDR1 and CDR2 sequences are SGHRS and YFSETQ. The V end lost 7 bases, the J end lost 2 bases, and 22 bases lay between the germline ends. The CDR3 is 16 amino acids. The CDR3 DNA sequence: TGCGCCAGCTCACGGTCTACGGGCGGCGTCCCCTACGAGCAGTACTTC. It translates to CASSRSTGGVPYEQYF.

The rearrangement uses TRBV7-6 and TRBJ2-7; 11 nucleotides align to TRBD2. Germline CDR1 and CDR2: SGHVS and FNYEAQ. The CDR3 runs 15 residues. The J segment lost 3 bases and the V segment lost 5 bases, leaving 6 bases of the junction unmatched. The CDR3 region has the DNA TGTGCCAGCAGCCCCCTAGCGGGGGGTCTCTACGAGCAGTACTTC. Its translation: CASSPLAGGLYEQYF.

The V call is TRBV12-3 or TRBV12-4, the J call TRBJ2-1, with 13 bases fitting TRBD2. This CDR3 contains 15 residues. V dropped 6 bases and J dropped 10; count of bases not matched to a gene: 9. CDR3 nucleotide sequence: TGTGCCAGCAGACCGGGACTAGCGGGAAGTGGCGAGCAGTTCTTC. It encodes CASRPGLAGSGEQFF.

The chain combines TRBV4-3 with TRBJ2-1, with 8 bases matching TRBD2. The length of the CDR3 is 16 residues. V lost 1 base and J lost 7; bases outside the gene matches: 9. From germline, CDR1 is LGHNA and CDR2 YSLEER. CDR3 loop: CASSQATGTRTNEQFF. The DNA for the CDR3 is TGCGCCAGCAGCCAAGCCACCGGGACTAGGACTAATGAGCAGTTCTTC.

The chain is built from TRBV2 and TRBJ1-6; TRBD1 agrees at 8 bases. Germline assignment: CDR1 SNHLY and CDR2 FYNNEI. The CDR3 loop spans 16 amino acids. The V and J ends lost 0 bases and 9 bases, in that order; junction bases with no gene match: 7. In DNA, the CDR3 is TGTGCCAGCAGTGAAGCCCTCTGGACAGGGAGTTCACCCCTCCACTTT. As protein: CASSEALWTGSSPLHF.

This clonotype turned up a few times. V is TRBV6-4 and J is TRBJ1-6; D is unresolved. The germline V and J ends were trimmed by 5 bases and 3 bases, with 8 bases remaining between them. The CDR3 sequence is 14 residues long. The V gene's germline CDR1 is MRHNA and CDR2 SNTAGT. The CDR3 loop reads CASSLDIYNSPLHF. The CDR3 bases are TGTGCCAGCAGTCTAGACATCTATAATTCACCCCTCCACTTT.

This sequence joins TRBV2 and TRBJ2-5; 12 bases align to TRBD2. The last part of the DNA fits TRBJ2-7 better; the J call may be wrong. CDR3 length: 14 amino acids. Germline-derived CDR1 and CDR2 are SNHLY and FYNNEI. The CDR3 here is CASRWTSGEYEQYF. CDR3 bases: TGTGCCAGCAGGTGGACTAGCGGGGAGTACGAGCAGTACTTC.

V gene TRBV5-6 combines with J gene TRBJ2-5; 9 nucleotides match TRBD1. With the DNA end fitting TRBJ2-1 better, the J assignment may be wrong. Germline V gene sequence: CDR1 SGHDT, CDR2 YYEEEE. The CDR3 is made up of 14 amino acids. CDR3 nucleotide sequence: TGTGCCAGCAGCTCACAGGGGGCGCGCGAGACCCAGTTCTTC. It specifies CASSSQGARETQFF.

The V call is TRBV7-2, the J call TRBJ1-1, with D perhaps TRBD1 (5 bases). Per germline, CDR1 SGHTA and CDR2 FQGNSA. V was trimmed by 5 bases and J by 5 bases, leaving 15 bases between them. The CDR3 covers 14 residues. Here the CDR3 reads CASSSSGGVTEAFF. The CDR3 bases are TGTGCCAGCAGCAGCAGCGGGGGGGTTACTGAAGCTTTCTTT.

The chain carries TRBV4-3 and TRBJ2-3; 14 bases are a match to TRBD2. The trim removed 4 bases at V and 4 bases at J, leaving 7 bases unmatched. There are 17 residues in the CDR3. Germline values: CDR1 LGHNA, CDR2 YSLEER. In DNA form, the CDR3 reads TGCGCCAGCAGCCCTGGACTAGCGGGGGGCCCTTCAGATACGCAGTATTTT. It specifies CASSPGLAGGPSDTQYF.

For this clonotype: This could be a read error, since a much larger clone is one nucleotide away. The chain has TRBV20-1 and TRBJ2-5; no reliable D call. The CDR3 length is 12 residues. Germline CDR1 is DFQATT and CDR2 is SNEGSKA (reference sequence). CDR3 residues: CSVRRPGETQYF. The CDR3 DNA is TGCAGTGTTAGACGGCCTGGAGAGACCCAGTACTTC.

This clonotype was counted a few times. The J gene is TRBJ1-2, the V gene TRBV12-3 or TRBV12-4, with D maybe TRBD1 (6 bases). V lost 7 bases to trimming and J lost 7 bases, with 10 bases between them. The CDR3 totals 11 residues. CDR3 protein: CASTQGSGYTF. CDR3 in DNA: TGTGCCAGCACTCAGGGGTCTGGCTACACCTTC.

The rearrangement uses TRBV3-1 and TRBJ2-7; perhaps TRBD1 as D (6 bases). Between the trimmed V and J ends, which lost 2 bases and 0 bases, there was a span of 11 bases. This CDR3 is 15 amino acids long. Germline lookup yields CDR1 LGHDT and CDR2 YNNKEL (reference sequence). The CDR3 region is CASSQRQGISYEQYF. In DNA form, the CDR3 reads TGTGCCAGCAGCCAACGCCAGGGGATCTCCTACGAGCAGTACTTC.

This clonotype was recorded once. The V and J genes are TRBV12-3 or TRBV12-4 and TRBJ2-7; maybe TRBD2 (6 bases). V was shortened by 5 bases and J by 11 bases, with 19 bases between the two germline ends. The length of the CDR3 is 13 residues. The DNA for the CDR3 is TGTGCCAGCAGTCCCGCGGAGGGCAGGGCTAAGTACTTC. As protein: CASSPAEGRAKYF.

This clonotype was counted only a few times. The chain carries TRBV20-1 and TRBJ2-1; possibly TRBD1 or TRBD2 for D (5 bases each). CDR1 and CDR2 (germline): DFQATT, SNEGSKA (reference sequence). Trimming took 3 bases from V and 7 from J, leaving 19 bases between them. The CDR3 sequence is 15 residues long. CDR3 sequence reads: CSARQYRGEPNEQFF. DNA for the CDR3: TGCAGTGCTAGGCAGTACCGGGGCGAGCCTAATGAGCAGTTCTTC.